These 12 T cell receptor beta chains were sequenced from one sample in a study of spatial heterogeneity in lung cancer. Time point specified: sample taken at primary tumor resection. Without sorting, whole RNA was sequenced from tumor, nontumor lung or frozen PBMC. TCRdb reprocessed the 5' RACE reads with MiXCR, giving one entry per CDR3 protein. The sample contains around 40,000 distinct CDR3 sequences, approximately 5.5% of which appear only once. The source was PBMCs, collected at surgery. These receptor sequences come from a male donor with early-stage non-small cell lung cancer.

This clonotype was seen many times. The rearrangement joins TRBV7-2 to TRBJ1-6; maybe TRBD1 (6 bases). CDR3 length: 15 residues. Germline CDR1 reads SGHTA; CDR2 reads FQGNSA. V shed 5 bases and J shed 7 bases, with 15 bases lying between them. The CDR3 DNA is TGTGCCAGCAGCCTGGACAGTCGGAACAATTCACCCCTCCACTTT. Protein: CASSLDSRNNSPLHF.

The V gene is TRBV11-2, the J gene TRBJ2-7; tentative D call: TRBD1 (6 bases). The CDR3 covers 17 residues. V shed 3 bases and J shed 6 bases, with 24 bases lying between them. Germline V gives CDR1 SGHAT, CDR2 FQNNGV. For the CDR3, the DNA is TGTGCCAGCAGCTTCGCCACAGGGACGTTGGCACCTGGCGAGCAGTACTTC. The encoded protein is CASSFATGTLAPGEQYF.

This clonotype was detected a few times. The V call is TRBV10-3, the J call TRBJ1-6, with D unresolved. The CDR3 loop spans 14 amino acids. Trimming cost V 8 bases and J 7 bases, with 15 bases left between them. Germline loops: CDR1 ENHRY, CDR2 SYGVKD. CDR3 region: CAIGLGPPNSPLHF. The CDR3 nucleotides are TGTGCCATCGGTCTGGGTCCGCCAAATTCACCCCTCCACTTT.

Comments on this clonotype: A read error is possible here, since a much larger clone lies one base away. V usage is TRBV7-7 and J usage is TRBJ2-1; TRBD2 matches at 8 bases. Germline CDR1 reads SSHAT; CDR2 reads FNYEAQ (reference sequence). The CDR3 has 15 residues. The CDR3 DNA reads TGTGCTAGCAGCTCCCGACTAGCGAGGGACAATGAGCAGTTCTTC. Its translation: CASSSRLARDNEQFF.

This clonotype has at least ten counts. The chain carries TRBV28 and TRBJ1-1, with 7 bases fitting TRBD1. V shed 6 bases and J 2 bases; nucleotides not matched to a gene: 15. Germline CDR1 is MDHEN and CDR2 is SYDVKM. The CDR3 totals 17 residues. Here the CDR3 DNA reads TGTGCCAGCAGCCTAAATAGACCGGACAGGAGAAACACTGAAGCTTTCTTT. Protein sequence: CASSLNRPDRRNTEAFF.

As to this clonotype: A much bigger clone sits one base away, suggesting this may be a read error. The CDR3 loop is CATALDRRGKEQFF. DNA of the CDR3: TGTGCCACCGCACTGGACAGGAGAGGAAAGGAGCAGTTCTTC. The chain joins TRBV27 to TRBJ2-1; 7 nucleotides agree with TRBD1. CDR1 is MNHEY, CDR2 SMNVEV, per germline (reference sequence). V shed 10 bases and J 10 bases; nucleotides not matched to a gene: 16. The CDR3 totals 14 residues.

The rearrangement links TRBV28 to TRBJ2-7; D remains unclear. With 1 base removed from V and 3 bases from J, the gap between germline ends came to 16 bases. CDR1 and CDR2 (germline): MDHEN, SYDVKM. This CDR3 spans 16 amino acids. CDR3 sequence reads: CASSLSGSVVRYEQYF. The CDR3 DNA sequence: TGTGCCAGCAGTTTATCGGGTTCGGTTGTGCGCTACGAGCAGTACTTC. Full variable domain (missing parts from reference TRBV28 and TRBJ2-7): DVKVTQSSRYLVKRTGEKVFLECVQDMDHENMFWYRQDPGLGLRLIYFSYDVKMKEKGDIPEGYSVSREKKERFSLILESASTNQTSMYLCASSLSGSVVRYEQYFGPGTRLTVT.

This clonotype has at least ten counts. The gene calls are TRBV7-2 and TRBJ2-3; no clear D gene. V lost 4 bases, J lost 1 base, and 15 bases lay in between. Germline V lookup: CDR1 SGHTA, CDR2 FQGNSA. This CDR3 spans 16 amino acids. Here the CDR3 DNA reads TGTGCCAGCAGCTCCCATCGACCCGACCGCACAGATACGCAGTATTTT. Protein product: CASSSHRPDRTDTQYF.

In this sample, this clonotype turned up many times. CDR3 loop: CASSQGQGSQPQHF. The CDR3 DNA reads as TGTGCCAGCAGCCAGGGGCAGGGTAGTCAGCCCCAGCATTTT. This chain links TRBV16 with TRBJ1-5; D is possibly TRBD1 (5 bases). V lost 3 bases and J 6 bases, leaving 12 bases between the germline ends. Germline V CDR1 and CDR2: KGHSY, FQNENV. The CDR3 is 14 amino acids.

Ten or more counts support this clonotype. This chain connects TRBV5-1 to TRBJ2-7, with D unclear. Deletions cut 0 bases from V and 0 bases from J, with 10 bases between. CDR1 is SGHRS and CDR2 is YFSETQ in the germline V gene. The CDR3 totals 15 residues. The CDR3 DNA sequence: TGCGCCAGCAGCTTGGAGGCAGGTTCCTCCTACGAGCAGTACTTC. It is translated as CASSLEAGSSYEQYF.

This clonotype has ten or more counts. This chain uses TRBV29-1 with TRBJ2-7; no clear D. V lost 1 base and J 1 base, leaving 8 bases between the germline ends. The germline CDR1 and CDR2 sequences are SQVTM and ANQGSEA. This CDR3 spans 13 amino acids. In DNA, the CDR3 is TGCAGCGTTGAAGGCCCCGAGTCCTACGAGCAGTACTTC. It codes for CSVEGPESYEQYF.

By share, this clonotype ranks as medium-sized (0.01 to 0.1%). This rearrangement joins TRBV6-6 to TRBJ1-3; the D is unclear. The CDR3 loop spans 13 amino acids. The V end lost 1 base, the J end lost 6 bases, and 7 bases lay between the germline ends. Germline CDR1 MNHNY, CDR2 SVGAGI (reference sequence). CDR3 DNA: TGTGCCAGCAGTTACTACGCGGAAAACACCATATATTTT. Translation: CASSYYAENTIYF.